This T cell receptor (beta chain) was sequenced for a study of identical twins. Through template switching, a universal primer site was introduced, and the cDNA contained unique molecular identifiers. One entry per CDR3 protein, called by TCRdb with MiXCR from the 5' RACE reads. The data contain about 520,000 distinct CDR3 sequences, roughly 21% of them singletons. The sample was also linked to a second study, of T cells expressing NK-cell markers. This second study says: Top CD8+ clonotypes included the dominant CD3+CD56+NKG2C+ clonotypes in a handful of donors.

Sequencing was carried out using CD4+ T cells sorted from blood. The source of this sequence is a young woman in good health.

CDR3 DNA sequence: TGTGCCAGCAGCCCCGACGGCGGGACAACAAGCACAGATACGCAGTATTTT. Translated, it gives CASSPDGGTTSTDTQYF. The chain has TRBV11-2 and TRBJ2-3; D tentatively fits TRBD1 or TRBD2 (6 bases each). This CDR3 has 17 amino acids. The V end lost 5 bases, the J end lost 0 bases, and 18 bases lay between the germline ends. CDR1 is SGHAT and CDR2 is FQNNGV in the germline V gene.